A single sample is the source of the 17 T cell receptor beta chains below, sequenced in a study of shared clonotypes between healthy human individuals. Clones were sequenced by immunoSEQ multiplex PCR, and TCRdb holds only the in-frame ones, with some missing. Of millions of clones detected, 95% appear once; the ten largest clones hold approximately 0.13%. Sequencing input: naive CD4+ T cells sorted from blood. Subset here: CD45RA+ positively selected. Receptor source: a man aged 18 to 35 in good health.

The chain recombines TRBV25-1 with TRBJ2-4; D may be TRBD2 (5 bases). Trimming removed 1 base from V and 1 base from J, with 14 bases in between. This CDR3 region has 17 residues. Germline CDR1 is MGHDK and CDR2 is SYGVNS. The CDR3 protein is CASSEFSNSVAKNIQYF. CDR3 DNA: TGTGCCAGCAGTGAATTTAGTAATAGCGTGGCCAAAAACATTCAGTACTTC.

In its sample, this clone was seen once. The rearrangement links TRBV4-2 to TRBJ1-6; the D gene is possibly TRBD1 (6 bases). V was clipped by 1 base and J by 2 bases, with 12 bases between them. In germline, CDR1 is LGHNA, CDR2 YNFKEQ. The CDR3 extends over 17 amino acids. This CDR3 is CASSQAATGTYNSPLHF. CDR3 nucleotide sequence: TGTGCCAGCAGCCAAGCGGCTACAGGGACCTATAATTCACCCCTCCACTTT.

The rearrangement joins TRBV4-2 to TRBJ2-5; D is undetermined. V lost 4 bases, J lost 5 bases, and 8 bases lay in between. The V gene's germline CDR1 is LGHNA and CDR2 YNFKEQ. This CDR3 has 12 amino acids. The CDR3 DNA follows: TGTGCCAGCAGCCGCCCTGAGGAGACCCAGTACTTC. Its protein is CASSRPEETQYF.

This chain uses TRBV20-1 with TRBJ2-5; the D gene is possibly TRBD1 (7 bases). This CDR3 region has 10 residues. Trimming cost V 5 bases and J 7 bases, with 8 bases left between them. Germline CDR1 and CDR2: DFQATT and SNEGSKA (reference sequence). CDR3 sequence (DNA): TGCAGTGCTCAGGGGGGGACCCAGTACTTC. The encoded protein is CSAQGGTQYF.

J is TRBJ1-1 and V is TRBV28; D remains ambiguous. V was trimmed by 9 bases and J by 1 base, leaving 21 bases between them. From germline, CDR1 is MDHEN and CDR2 SYDVKM. This CDR3 is 16 amino acids long. The CDR3: CASRPPRTGKNTEAFF. CDR3 DNA sequence: TGTGCCAGTAGGCCTCCCCGGACGGGTAAGAACACTGAAGCTTTCTTT.

V is TRBV7-8 and J is TRBJ2-2; no reliable D call. Trimming left V 5 bases short and J 3 bases short, with 16 bases between. This CDR3 region has 16 residues. The germline V gene encodes CDR1 SGHVS and CDR2 FQNEAQ. Here the CDR3 DNA reads TGTGCCAGCAGCCCCCTCCAAGCTTTAGACACCGGGGAGCTGTTTTTT. As protein: CASSPLQALDTGELFF.

This clone was seen just once. Other DNA variants within this sample encode the same CDR3. The chain combines TRBV10-3 with TRBJ2-7; TRBD1 aligns across 7 bases. This CDR3 spans 14 amino acids. CDR1 is ENHRY, CDR2 SYGVKD, per germline. Trimming at V came to 0 bases and at J to 3 bases, leaving 2 bases not matched to a gene. CDR3 coding DNA: TGTGCCATCAGTGAGTCTGCAGGGGGCTACGAGCAGTACTTC. Its translation: CAISESAGGYEQYF.

The CDR3 loop reads CASSLGAGATGELFF. The CDR3, as DNA: TGCGCCAGCAGCTTGGGAGCGGGGGCGACCGGGGAGCTGTTTTTT. The chain recombines TRBV5-1 with TRBJ2-2; 8 nucleotides line up with TRBD2. V gave up 0 bases and J gave up 5 bases; unmatched junction bases: 3. Germline V gives CDR1 SGHRS, CDR2 YFSETQ. The CDR3 totals 15 residues.

The CDR3 DNA reads as TGTGCCAGCAAGCCGGACAGGGGCAATCAGCCCCAGCATTTT. It specifies CASKPDRGNQPQHF. V and J are TRBV6-5 and TRBJ1-5; 8 nucleotides agree with TRBD1. The trim removed 7 bases at V and 2 bases at J, leaving 4 bases unmatched. Per germline, CDR1 MNHEY and CDR2 SVGAGI. This CDR3 contains 14 residues.

With respect to this clone: Different DNA sequences within this sample yield the same CDR3. V usage is TRBV7-9 and J usage is TRBJ1-1; the match to TRBD1 covers 7 bases. The CDR3 is 13 amino acids. V was pared by 3 bases and J by 4 bases, with 2 bases of the junction left unmatched. From germline, CDR1 is SEHNR and CDR2 FQNEAQ (reference sequence). CDR3: CASSLGQRTEAFF. The CDR3 DNA is TGTGCCAGCAGCTTGGGACAGCGCACTGAAGCTTTCTTT.

The chain couples TRBV29-1 to TRBJ2-1, with D perhaps matching TRBD1 or TRBD2 (5 bases each). The CDR3 length is 14 residues. The V end lost 4 bases, the J end lost 0 bases, and 10 bases lay between the germline ends. Germline values: CDR1 SQVTM, CDR2 ANQGSEA. The chain's CDR3 is CSVGDGYSYNEQFF. DNA for the CDR3: TGCAGCGTTGGGGACGGGTACTCCTACAATGAGCAGTTCTTC.

Notes on this clone: At the DNA level, this CDR3 is encoded by other sequences in the same sample as well. The V call is TRBV18, the J call TRBJ2-7; maybe TRBD2 (6 bases). CDR1 and CDR2 from the germline V gene are KGHSH and LQKENI. This CDR3 contains 14 residues. Trimming stripped 0 bases from V and 4 bases from J, with 10 bases between. The CDR3 reads CASSPPEGRYEQYF. CDR3 nucleotides: TGTGCCAGCTCACCACCGGAGGGTCGGTACGAGCAGTACTTC. The full variable domain, with the rest looked up from reference TRBV18 and TRBJ2-7, is NAGVMQNPRHLVRRRGQEARLRCSPMKGHSHVYWYRQLPEEGLKFMVYLQKENIIDESGMPKERFSAEFPKEGPSILRIQQVVRGDSAAYFCASSPPEGRYEQYFGPGTRLTVT.

The J gene is TRBJ2-2, the V gene TRBV6-1; D is perhaps TRBD1 or TRBD2 (5 bases each). The CDR3 is 15 residues long. Trimming removed 11 bases at V and 2 bases at J, with 18 bases between. Germline CDR1 MNHNS, CDR2 SASEGT. CDR3 loop: CAGAWEQINTGELFF. In DNA, the CDR3 is TGTGCCGGGGCCTGGGAGCAAATTAACACCGGGGAGCTGTTTTTT.

The genes are TRBV6-5 and TRBJ2-7; D ambiguous. Germline V lookup: CDR1 MNHEY, CDR2 SVGAGI. Trimming took 6 bases from V and 0 from J, leaving 12 bases between them. The CDR3 is 14 amino acids. DNA of the CDR3: TGTGCCAGCAGCTCTCCAAGCAGCTCCTACGAGCAGTACTTC. Amino acids: CASSSPSSSYEQYF.

The chain recombines TRBV28 with TRBJ1-5; the D gene is possibly TRBD1 (5 bases). The CDR3 contains 15 residues. CDR1 and CDR2 (germline): MDHEN, SYDVKM. Deletions cut 3 bases from V and 0 bases from J, with 9 bases between. In DNA form, the CDR3 reads TGTGCCAGCAGTTTCGGGGCCAATAGCAATCAGCCCCAGCATTTT. Amino acids: CASSFGANSNQPQHF.

In nucleotides, the CDR3 is TGTGCCTGGAGTAGGGGCAACAGGGAGGCGGATGGCTACACCTTC. Amino acid sequence: CAWSRGNREADGYTF. The chain couples TRBV30 to TRBJ1-2, with D perhaps matching TRBD1 (6 bases). This CDR3 comprises 15 residues. V lost 2 bases, J lost 6 bases, and 19 bases lay in between. Germline V gene sequence: CDR1 GTSNPN, CDR2 SVGIG (reference sequence).

This clone was observed at least ten times. The sample contains more than one DNA sequence encoding this CDR3. The chain is built from TRBV27 and TRBJ2-7, with TRBD1 identical over 9 bases. CDR3 length: 12 residues. V shed 9 bases, J shed 5 bases, and the junction held 5 bases outside the gene matches. Germline V CDR1 and CDR2: MNHEY, SMNVEV (reference sequence). CDR3 sequence (DNA): TGTGCCAGTGACAGGGGGACCCACGAGCAGTACTTC. It translates to CASDRGTHEQYF.